This T cell receptor (beta chain) was captured in a study of blood T cell repertoires in COVID-19 (dated by TCRdb to about 2020). In terms of the full investigation: The collaborator samples originated in the United States, Italy and Spain and spanned the acute and convalescent phases of COVID-19. Where available, HLA class I and class II types were obtained from metadata supplied by the sample provider rather than from assay-based typing. The repertoires were released in a freely available public database meant as a resource for research on the immune response to SARS-CoV-2. The samples were drawn from the first 160 participants of the ongoing ImmuneRACE study and from under 1,500 subjects provided by 6 global collaborators. The material from the prospective study consisted of cDNA or gDNA derived from T cells, B-cell-depleted T cells, or PBMCs. Subjects who had been exposed to COVID-19, were actively infected with it, or had recovered from it provided the deeply sampled blood TCRbeta repertoires that made up the dataset. Nearly every sample came with metadata listing a de-identified subject ID, COVID-19 status, age in years and sex. Study-wide findings and limitations: The quantity of clinical and demographic metadata differed by source and by participant and was supplied without curation.

The collaborating institutions used their own protocols to collect whole blood in K2EDTA tubes. For TCRbeta analysis, collaborators shipped samples in one of three forms: frozen whole blood, isolated PBMCs, or DNA extracted from either of those sample types. TCRbeta CDR3 regions were amplified from genomic DNA by means of the immunoSEQ Assay, a bias-controlled multiplex PCR. In the source study's methods: Nucleated cell counts per sample were estimated from amplification of reference gene primers within the assay. To quantify the absolute abundance of each unique TCRbeta CDR3 rearrangement, sequence reads were collapsed and filtered. For each sample, productive Simpson clonality was calculated by taking the square root of Simpson's diversity index across productive rearrangements. TCRdb mirrors the immuneACCESS table, restricted to in-frame sequences. Some clones are absent from its copies; in checked studies, under half trace to an unresolved V gene, and the reason for the others is unknown. That table gives V, J and clone size, and the DNA gave D and trimming. Within this sample are some 220,000 clones, with around 82% of them counted one time only. The ten top clones hold 2% to 2.5% of the sample.

About this clone itself: The clone's antigen remains unknown. Base qualities are not provided; no much larger clone lies one nucleotide away.

A distance of 15 bases separates the germline ends of V and J, which lose 6 bases and 7 bases respectively. Sequences LNHDA (CDR1) and SQIVND (CDR2) are obtained from the germline V gene (reference sequence). There are 14 amino acids in the CDR3, from cysteine to phenylalanine inclusive. Of all the DNA, just the CDR3 is kept, 42 bases in frame from base 1. The sequence was collected from a woman aged 55-69 years with acute or convalescent COVID-19. The sample comprised peripheral blood. The chain is assembled from TRBV19 and TRBJ2-2; the D gene is perhaps TRBD2, from 6 matching bases. The sequence in DNA is TGTGCCAGTAGGTTCGGGGGAGAGGTCGGGGAGCTGTTTTTT. This sequence encodes CASRFGGEVGELFF.